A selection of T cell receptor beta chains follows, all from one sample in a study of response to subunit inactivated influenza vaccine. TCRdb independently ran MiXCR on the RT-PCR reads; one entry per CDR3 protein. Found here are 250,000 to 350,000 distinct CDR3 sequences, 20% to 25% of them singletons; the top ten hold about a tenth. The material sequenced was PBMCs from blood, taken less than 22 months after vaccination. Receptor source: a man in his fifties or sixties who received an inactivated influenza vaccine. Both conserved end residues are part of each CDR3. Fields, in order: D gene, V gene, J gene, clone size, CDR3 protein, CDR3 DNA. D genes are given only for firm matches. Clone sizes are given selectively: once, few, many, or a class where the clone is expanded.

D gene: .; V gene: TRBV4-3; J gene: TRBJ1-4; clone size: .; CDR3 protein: CASSQGGRFNEKLFF; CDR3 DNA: TGCGCCAGCAGCCAAGGCGGCAGGTTTAATGAAAAACTGTTTTTT
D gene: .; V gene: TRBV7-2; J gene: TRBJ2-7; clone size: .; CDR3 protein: CASSQRPLLYEQYF; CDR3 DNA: TGTGCCAGCAGCCAGCGCCCCTTGCTCTACGAGCAGTACTTC
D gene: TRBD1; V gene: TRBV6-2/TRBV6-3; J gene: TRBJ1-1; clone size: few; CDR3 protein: CASSPILRQGKAGTEAFF; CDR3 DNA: TGTGCCAGCAGTCCCATTCTTCGACAGGGTAAGGCCGGCACTGAAGCTTTCTTT
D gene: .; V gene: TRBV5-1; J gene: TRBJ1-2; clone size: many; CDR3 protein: CASSLDRTAGNGYTF; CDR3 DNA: TGCGCCAGCAGCTTGGATCGGACAGCCGGAAATGGCTACACCTTC
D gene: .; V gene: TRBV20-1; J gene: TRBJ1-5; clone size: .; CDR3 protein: CSAGDSRGGPQHF; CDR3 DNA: TGCAGTGCTGGTGACAGCCGAGGGGGGCCCCAGCATTTT
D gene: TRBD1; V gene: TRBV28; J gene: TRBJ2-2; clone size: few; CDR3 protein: CASSTPAHRGTGELFF; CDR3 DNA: TGTGCCAGCAGCACCCCCGCCCACAGGGGCACCGGGGAGCTGTTTTTT
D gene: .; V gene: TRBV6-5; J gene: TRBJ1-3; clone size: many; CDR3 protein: CASSYSEAASGNTIYF; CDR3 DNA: TGTGCCAGCAGTTACTCGGAGGCAGCCTCTGGAAACACCATATATTTT
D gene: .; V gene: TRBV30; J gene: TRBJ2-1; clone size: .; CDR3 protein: CAWSGWGRSNEQFF; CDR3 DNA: TGTGCCTGGAGTGGCTGGGGCCGCAGCAATGAGCAGTTCTTC
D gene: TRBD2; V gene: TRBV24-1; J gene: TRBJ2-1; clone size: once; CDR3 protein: CATSAQRGGGRVGQFF; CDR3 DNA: TGTGCCACCAGTGCCCAGCGGGGGGGTGGTAGAGTTGGGCAGTTCTTC
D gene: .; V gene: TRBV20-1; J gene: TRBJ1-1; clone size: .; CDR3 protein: CSAREPRGGFLTEAFF; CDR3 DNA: TGCAGTGCTAGAGAACCGCGGGGGGGGTTTCTCACTGAAGCTTTCTTT
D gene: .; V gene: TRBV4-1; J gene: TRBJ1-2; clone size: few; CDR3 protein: CASSRPGNGYTF; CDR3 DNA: TGCGCCAGCAGCCGGCCCGGAAATGGCTACACCTTC
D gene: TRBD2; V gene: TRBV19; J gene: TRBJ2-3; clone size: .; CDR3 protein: CASSIRGGGTSPTITDTQYF; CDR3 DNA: TGTGCCAGTAGTATCCGGGGCGGAGGGACTAGCCCGACGATCACAGATACGCAGTATTTT
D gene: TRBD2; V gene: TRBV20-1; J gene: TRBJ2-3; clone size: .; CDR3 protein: CSAPVAGNTDTQYF; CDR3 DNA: TGCAGTGCCCCGGTAGCGGGAAACACAGATACGCAGTATTTT
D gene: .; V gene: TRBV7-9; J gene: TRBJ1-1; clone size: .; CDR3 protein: CASSPWGIQNTEAFF; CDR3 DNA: TGTGCCAGCAGCCCGTGGGGAATCCAGAACACTGAAGCTTTCTTT
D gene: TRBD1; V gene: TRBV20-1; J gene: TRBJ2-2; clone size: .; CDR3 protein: CSASRGHSGELFF; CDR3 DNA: TGCAGTGCTAGCAGGGGGCACAGCGGGGAGCTGTTTTTT
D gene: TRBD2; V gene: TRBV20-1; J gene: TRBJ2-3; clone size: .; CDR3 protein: CSAREGTSGFTDTQYF; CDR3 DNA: TGCAGTGCTAGAGAGGGGACTAGCGGATTCACAGATACGCAGTATTTT
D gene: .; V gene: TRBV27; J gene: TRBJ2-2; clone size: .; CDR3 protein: CASSLTTAGTLNTGELFF; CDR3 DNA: TGTGCCAGCAGTTTAACTACTGCCGGGACCTTGAACACCGGGGAGCTGTTTTTT
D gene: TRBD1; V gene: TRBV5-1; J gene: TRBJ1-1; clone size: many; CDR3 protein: CASSLAQGALGSTEAFF; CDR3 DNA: TGCGCCAGCAGCTTGGCCCAGGGGGCCCTCGGTAGCACTGAAGCTTTCTTT
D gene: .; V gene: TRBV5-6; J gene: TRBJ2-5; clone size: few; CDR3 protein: CASSIPTGVFQETQYF; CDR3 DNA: TGTGCCAGCAGCATACCGACAGGAGTCTTCCAAGAGACCCAGTACTTC
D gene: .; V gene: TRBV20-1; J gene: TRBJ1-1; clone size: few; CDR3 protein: CSAPPGAPNTEAFF; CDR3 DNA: TGCAGTGCTCCCCCGGGGGCTCCGAACACTGAAGCTTTCTTT
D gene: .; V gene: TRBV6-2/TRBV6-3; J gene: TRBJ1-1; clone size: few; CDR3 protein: CASSLYGMNTEAFF; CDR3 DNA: TGTGCCAGCAGTCTATACGGGATGAACACTGAAGCTTTCTTT
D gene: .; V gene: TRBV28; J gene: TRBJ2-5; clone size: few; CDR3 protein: CASSTQWTQYF; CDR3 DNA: TGTGCCAGCTCCACCCAATGGACCCAGTACTTC
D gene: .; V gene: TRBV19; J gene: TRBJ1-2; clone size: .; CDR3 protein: CASSKFGDNNYGYTF; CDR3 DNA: TGTGCCAGTAGCAAGTTCGGGGACAACAACTATGGCTACACCTTC
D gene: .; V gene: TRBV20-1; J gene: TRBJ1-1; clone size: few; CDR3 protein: CSASTTGMNTEAFF; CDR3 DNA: TGCAGTGCTAGTACGACAGGAATGAACACTGAAGCTTTCTTT
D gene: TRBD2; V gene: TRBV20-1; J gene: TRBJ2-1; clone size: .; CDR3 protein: CSADTGLAGAGAYNEQFF; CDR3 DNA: TGCAGTGCCGATACGGGACTAGCGGGAGCGGGGGCCTACAATGAGCAGTTCTTC
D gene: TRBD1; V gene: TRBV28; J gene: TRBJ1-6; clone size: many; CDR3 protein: CASSPGQRDSPLHF; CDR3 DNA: TGTGCCAGCAGTCCGGGACAGCGAGATTCACCCCTCCACTTT
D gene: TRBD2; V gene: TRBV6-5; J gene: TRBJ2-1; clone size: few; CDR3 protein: CASSNGGLEFF; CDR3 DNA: TGTGCCAGCAGCAACGGGGGGTTGGAGTTCTTC
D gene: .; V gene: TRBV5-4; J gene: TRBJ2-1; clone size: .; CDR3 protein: CASSPTGFSYNEQFF; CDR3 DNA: TGTGCCAGCAGCCCTACAGGGTTTTCCTACAATGAGCAGTTCTTC
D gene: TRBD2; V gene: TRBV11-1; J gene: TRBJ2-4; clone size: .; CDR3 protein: CASSFGLAENIQYF; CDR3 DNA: TGTGCCAGCAGCTTCGGACTAGCGGAAAACATTCAGTACTTC
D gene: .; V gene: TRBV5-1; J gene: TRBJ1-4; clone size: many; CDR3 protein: CASSLGHMEEKLFF; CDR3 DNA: TGCGCCAGCAGCTTGGGTCATATGGAGGAAAAACTGTTTTTT
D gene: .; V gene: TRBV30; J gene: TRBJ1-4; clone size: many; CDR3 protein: CAWSLGSPTAKLFF; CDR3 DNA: TGTGCCTGGAGTCTCGGGTCCCCCACGGCCAAACTGTTTTTT
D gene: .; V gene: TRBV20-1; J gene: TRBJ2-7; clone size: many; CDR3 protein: CSARGGWEQYF; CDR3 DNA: TGCAGTGCTAGAGGCGGGTGGGAGCAGTACTTC
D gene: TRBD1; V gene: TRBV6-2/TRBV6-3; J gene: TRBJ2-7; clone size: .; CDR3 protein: CASSRGQGAYEQYF; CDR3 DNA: TGTGCCAGCAGTCGCGGACAGGGGGCCTACGAGCAGTACTTC
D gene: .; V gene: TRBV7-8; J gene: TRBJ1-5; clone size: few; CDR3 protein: CASSPGQTLNQPQHF; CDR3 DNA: TGTGCCAGCAGCCCAGGACAGACTTTGAATCAGCCCCAGCATTTT
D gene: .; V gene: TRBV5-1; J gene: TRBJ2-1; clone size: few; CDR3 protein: CASTDGGSGYNEQFF; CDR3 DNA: TGCGCCAGCACCGATGGAGGGTCGGGGTACAATGAGCAGTTCTTC
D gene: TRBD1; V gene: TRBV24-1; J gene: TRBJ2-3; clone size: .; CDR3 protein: CATSDSGTGNTDTQYF; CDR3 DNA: TGTGCCACCAGCGACTCCGGGACAGGGAACACAGATACGCAGTATTTT
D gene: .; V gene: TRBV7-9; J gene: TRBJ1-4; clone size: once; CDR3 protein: CPSSITETFNEKLFF; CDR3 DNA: TGTCCCAGCAGCATAACAGAGACCTTTAATGAAAAACTGTTTTTT
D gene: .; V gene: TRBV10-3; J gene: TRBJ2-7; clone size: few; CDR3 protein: CAISESWGAYYEQYF; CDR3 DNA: TGTGCCATCAGTGAGTCTTGGGGCGCCTACTACGAGCAGTACTTC
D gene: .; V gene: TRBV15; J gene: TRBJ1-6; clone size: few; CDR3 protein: CATSRETVNNSPLHF; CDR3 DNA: TGTGCCACCAGCAGAGAGACCGTGAATAATTCACCCCTCCACTTT
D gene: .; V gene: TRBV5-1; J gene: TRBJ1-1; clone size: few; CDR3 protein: CASSTQGWATEAFF; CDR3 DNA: TGCGCCAGCAGCACTCAGGGGTGGGCCACTGAAGCTTTCTTT
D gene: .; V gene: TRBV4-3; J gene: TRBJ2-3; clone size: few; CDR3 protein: CASSPLLEGHTDTQYF; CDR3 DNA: TGCGCCAGCAGCCCCCTCTTGGAAGGCCACACAGATACGCAGTATTTT
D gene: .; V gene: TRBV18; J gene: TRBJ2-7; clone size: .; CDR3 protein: CASSGSEVAYEQYF; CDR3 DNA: TGTGCCAGCTCAGGAAGCGAGGTTGCCTACGAGCAGTACTTC
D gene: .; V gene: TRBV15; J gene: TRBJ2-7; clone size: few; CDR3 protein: CATAEARSGSYEQYF; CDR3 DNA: TGTGCCACCGCGGAGGCACGGTCGGGCTCCTACGAGCAGTACTTC
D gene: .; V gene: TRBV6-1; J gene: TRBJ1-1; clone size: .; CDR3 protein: CASSALVTEAFF; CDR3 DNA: TGTGCCAGCAGTGCCCTAGTCACTGAAGCTTTCTTT
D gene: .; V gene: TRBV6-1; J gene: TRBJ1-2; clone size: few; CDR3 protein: CASQVRGGINYGYTF; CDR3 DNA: TGTGCCAGTCAGGTGCGAGGCGGAATAAACTATGGCTACACCTTC
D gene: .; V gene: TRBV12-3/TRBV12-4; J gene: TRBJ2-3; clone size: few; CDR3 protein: CASSFTPGSRTDTQYF; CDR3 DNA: TGTGCCAGCAGTTTTACCCCGGGATCTCGCACAGATACGCAGTATTTT
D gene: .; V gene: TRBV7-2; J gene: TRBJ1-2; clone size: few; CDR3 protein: CASSYTAYPGYTF; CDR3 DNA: TGTGCCAGCAGTTACACGGCTTACCCTGGCTACACCTTC
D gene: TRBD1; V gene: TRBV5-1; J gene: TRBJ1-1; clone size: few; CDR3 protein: CASSLAVQGATTEAFF; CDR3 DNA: TGCGCCAGCAGCTTGGCGGTACAGGGGGCGACAACTGAAGCTTTCTTT
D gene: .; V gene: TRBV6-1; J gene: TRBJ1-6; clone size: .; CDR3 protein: CASSEQGSLNSPLHF; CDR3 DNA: TGTGCCAGCAGTGAACAGGGGTCGTTGAATTCACCCCTCCACTTT
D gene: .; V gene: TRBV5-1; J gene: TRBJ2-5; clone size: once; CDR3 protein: CASSLGSLTAQETQYF; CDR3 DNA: TGCGCCAGCAGCTTGGGATCCCTGACGGCTCAAGAGACCCAGTACTTC
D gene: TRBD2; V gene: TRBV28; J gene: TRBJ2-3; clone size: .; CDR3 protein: CASSLGLAGEATDTQYF; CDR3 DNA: TGTGCCAGCAGTTTGGGACTAGCGGGAGAGGCCACAGATACGCAGTATTTT
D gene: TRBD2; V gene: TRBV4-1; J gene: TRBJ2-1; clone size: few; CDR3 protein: CASSHPTRGTSGTSSYNEQFF; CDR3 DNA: TGCGCCAGCAGCCATCCGACCCGCGGGACTAGCGGGACTAGCTCCTACAATGAGCAGTTCTTC
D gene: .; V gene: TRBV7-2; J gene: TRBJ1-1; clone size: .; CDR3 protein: CASSLLGHRNTGAFF; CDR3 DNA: TGTGCCAGCAGCTTACTGGGACACAGGAACACTGGAGCTTTCTTT
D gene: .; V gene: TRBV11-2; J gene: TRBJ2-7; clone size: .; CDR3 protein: CASSSLTLSSYEQYF; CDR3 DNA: TGTGCCAGCAGCTCGCTGACGCTCAGTTCCTACGAGCAGTACTTC
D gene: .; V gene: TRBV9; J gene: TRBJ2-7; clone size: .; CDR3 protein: CASSVEAGSGYEQYF; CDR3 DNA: TGTGCCAGCAGCGTAGAGGCGGGGAGCGGTTACGAGCAGTACTTC
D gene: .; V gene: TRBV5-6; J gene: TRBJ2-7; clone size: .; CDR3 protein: CASSLKGPSYEQYF; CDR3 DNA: TGTGCCAGCAGCCTCAAGGGGCCCTCCTACGAGCAGTACTTC
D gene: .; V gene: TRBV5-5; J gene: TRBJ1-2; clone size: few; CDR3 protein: CASSLREAVLYGYTF; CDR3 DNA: TGTGCCAGCAGCTTGAGAGAGGCAGTCCTCTATGGCTACACCTTC